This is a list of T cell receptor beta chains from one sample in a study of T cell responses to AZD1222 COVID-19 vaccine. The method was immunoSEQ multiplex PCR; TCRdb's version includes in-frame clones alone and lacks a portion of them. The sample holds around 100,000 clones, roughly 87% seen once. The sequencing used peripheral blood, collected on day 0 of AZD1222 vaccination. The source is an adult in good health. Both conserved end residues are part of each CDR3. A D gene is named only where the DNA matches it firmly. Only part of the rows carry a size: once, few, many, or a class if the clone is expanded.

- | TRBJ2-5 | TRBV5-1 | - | TGCGCCAGCAGCTTGGTTCCACAAGAGACCCAGTACTTC | CASSLVPQETQYF
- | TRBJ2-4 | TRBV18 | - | TGTGCCAGCTCACCAGGCCAAGTCAAGCACTTC | CASSPGQVKHF
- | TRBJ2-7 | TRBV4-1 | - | TGCGCCAGCAGCCAAGACGATGGCGAGCAGTACTTC | CASSQDDGEQYF
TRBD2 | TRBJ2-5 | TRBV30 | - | TGTGCCTGGCGGGGGGACGAGCCATATGAGACCCAGTACTTC | CAWRGDEPYETQYF
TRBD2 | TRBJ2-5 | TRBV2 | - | TGTGCCAGCAGGGGACTAGCGGGGGGGCAGGAGACCCAGTACTTC | CASRGLAGGQETQYF
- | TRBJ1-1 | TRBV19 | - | TGTGCCAGTAGTATATACGGCTCTGAAGCTTTCTTT | CASSIYGSEAFF
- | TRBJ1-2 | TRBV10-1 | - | TGCGCCAGCAGTGAAGAAGCCGGGAGGGGACCGCTTGACTATGGCTACACCTTC | CASSEEAGRGPLDYGYTF
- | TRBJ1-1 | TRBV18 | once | TGTGCCAGCTCGACTACCGGGGTGGCTGAAGCTTTCTTT | CASSTTGVAEAFF
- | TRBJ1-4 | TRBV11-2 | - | TGTGCCAGCAGCTTAGTCTTAGGCGAGAAACTGTTTTTT | CASSLVLGEKLFF
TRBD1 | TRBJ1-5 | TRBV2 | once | TGTGCCAGCACTGGGACAGACTATAGCAATCAGCCCCAGCATTTT | CASTGTDYSNQPQHF
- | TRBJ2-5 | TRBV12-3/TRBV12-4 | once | TGTGCCAGCCGGGGGTTGAATCAAGAGACCCAGTACTTC | CASRGLNQETQYF
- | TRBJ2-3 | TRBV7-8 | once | TGTGCCAGCAGCTTAATGGGTACATTCACAGATACGCAGTATTTT | CASSLMGTFTDTQYF
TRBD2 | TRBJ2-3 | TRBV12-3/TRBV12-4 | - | TGTGCCAGCAGCCCGGGGGGAACAGATACGCAGTATTTT | CASSPGGTDTQYF
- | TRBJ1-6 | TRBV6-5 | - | TGTGCCAGCAGTTACTCGGGGCTCCCCTATAATTCACCCCTCCACTTT | CASSYSGLPYNSPLHF
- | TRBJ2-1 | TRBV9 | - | TGTGCCAGCAGCGTACAGGTTGCCTCCTACAATGAGCAGTTCTTC | CASSVQVASYNEQFF
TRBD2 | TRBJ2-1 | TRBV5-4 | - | TGTGCCAGCAGCTTGGCCGGAATAGCGGGGTTGCGTGAGCAGTTCTTC | CASSLAGIAGLREQFF
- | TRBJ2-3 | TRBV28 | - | TGTGCCAGCCGGAGGCAGTCGGGGAATACGCAGTATTTT | CASRRQSGNTQYF
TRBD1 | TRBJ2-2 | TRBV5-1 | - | TGCGCCAGCACCCTTGGGGGACAGGGCACCGGGGAGCTGTTTTTT | CASTLGGQGTGELFF
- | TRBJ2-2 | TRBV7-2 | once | TGTGCCAGCAGCTTCTTCGTCGGGCAGGGAGGCGGGGAGCTGTTTTTT | CASSFFVGQGGGELFF
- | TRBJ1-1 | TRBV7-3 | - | TGTGCCAGCAGCTTAACAGGACCGAACACTGAAGCTTTCTTT | CASSLTGPNTEAFF
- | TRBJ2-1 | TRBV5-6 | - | TGTGCCAGCAGCTTGGCCAGAGGGAAAGGGTCCTACAATGAGCAGTTCTTC | CASSLARGKGSYNEQFF
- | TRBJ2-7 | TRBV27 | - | TGTGCCAGCAGTTTACCATTCGGCGAGCAGTACTTC | CASSLPFGEQYF
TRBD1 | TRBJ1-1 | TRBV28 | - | TGTGCCAGCAGTATCCCAGGGGGCACTGAAGCTTTCTTT | CASSIPGGTEAFF
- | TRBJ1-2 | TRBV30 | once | TGTGCCTGGCGGACGGATGGCTACACCTTC | CAWRTDGYTF
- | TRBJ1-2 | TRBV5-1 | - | TGCGCCAGCGCTGTGGACGGTTTAGTATATGGCTACACCTTC | CASAVDGLVYGYTF
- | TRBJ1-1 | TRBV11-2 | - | TGTGCCAGCAGCTTAGAAGTGGGCACTGAAGCTTTCTTT | CASSLEVGTEAFF
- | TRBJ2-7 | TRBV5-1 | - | TGCGCCAGCAGCGTTGAAGGGAGTCCCTACGAGCAGTACTTC | CASSVEGSPYEQYF
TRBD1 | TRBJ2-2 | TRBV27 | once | TGTGCCAGCAGATGGGACAGTAACACCGGGGAGCTGTTTTTT | CASRWDSNTGELFF
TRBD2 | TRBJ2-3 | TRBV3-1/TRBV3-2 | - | TGTGCCAGCAGCCGGAGCTCTCTACTAGCGGGGGGAACAGATACGCAGTATTTT | CASSRSSLLAGGTDTQYF
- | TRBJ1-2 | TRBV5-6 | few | TGTGCCAGCAGCCCCAAAGGGGAGTGGATTGGCTACACCTTC | CASSPKGEWIGYTF
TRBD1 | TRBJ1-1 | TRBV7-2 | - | TGTGCCAGCAGCAGACAGGGACAGGCCAATGTTGAAGCTTTCTTT | CASSRQGQANVEAFF
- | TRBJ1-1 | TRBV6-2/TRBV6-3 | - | TGTGCCAGCAGTTACAATTGGGGGGGACCCATGAACACTGAAGCTTTCTTT | CASSYNWGGPMNTEAFF
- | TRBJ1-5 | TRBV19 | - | TGTGCCAGTAGTATACCCTGGCAGCCCCAGCATTTT | CASSIPWQPQHF
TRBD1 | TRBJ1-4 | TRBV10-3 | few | TGTGCCATAAGGGGACAGAGCAATGAAAAACTGTTTTTT | CAIRGQSNEKLFF
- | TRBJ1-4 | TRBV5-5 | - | TGTGCCAGCAGCCCCCCAAGGGGGTATAATGAAAAACTGTTTTTT | CASSPPRGYNEKLFF
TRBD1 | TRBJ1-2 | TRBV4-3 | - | TGCGCCAGCAGCCAAGTTGCCTTTGGACAGGGGGCTGTTGGCTACACCTTC | CASSQVAFGQGAVGYTF
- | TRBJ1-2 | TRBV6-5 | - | TGTGCCAGCAGGGCGGGTATCTATGGCTACACCTTC | CASRAGIYGYTF
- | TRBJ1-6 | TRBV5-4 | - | TGTGCCAGCAGCTCCAGGTGGGGGGGCGAATATAATTCACCCCTCCACTTT | CASSSRWGGEYNSPLHF
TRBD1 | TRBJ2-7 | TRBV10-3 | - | TGTGCCATCAGTGAGTGGGACAGGGGCGAGCAGTACTTC | CAISEWDRGEQYF
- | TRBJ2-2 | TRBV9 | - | TGTGCCAGCAGCCCGGGGCTCGGGGAGCTGTTTTTT | CASSPGLGELFF
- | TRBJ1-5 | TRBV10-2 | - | TGCGCCAGCAGTGAGTCGGATGGGGGGTATCAGCCCCAGCATTTT | CASSESDGGYQPQHF
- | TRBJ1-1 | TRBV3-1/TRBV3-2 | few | TGTGCCAGCAGTCATACCGGGACACTGAACACTGAAGCTTTCTTT | CASSHTGTLNTEAFF
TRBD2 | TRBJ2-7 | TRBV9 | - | TGTGCCAGCAGCGTGGGTAGCGGGGGCACCTACGAGCAGTACTTC | CASSVGSGGTYEQYF
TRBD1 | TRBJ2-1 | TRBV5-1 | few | TGCGCCAGCAGAGGGTGGCGGGACAGGGACAATGAGCAGTTCTTC | CASRGWRDRDNEQFF
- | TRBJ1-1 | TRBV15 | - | TGTGCCACCAGCAGGTCTCTAGGGGCGTCTGCCACTGAAGCTTTCTTT | CATSRSLGASATEAFF
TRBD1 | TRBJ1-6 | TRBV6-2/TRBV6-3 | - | TGTGCCAGCAGCCCTACCTCCGGGACAGGTGATTCACCCCTCCACTTT | CASSPTSGTGDSPLHF
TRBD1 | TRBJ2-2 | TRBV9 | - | TGTGCCAGCAGCGTAGGAGGGGGCGCTGCCACCGGGGAGCTGTTTTTT | CASSVGGGAATGELFF
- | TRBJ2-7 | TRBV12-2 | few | TGTGCAAGTCGCTTAGCACAGGGCCACGAGCAGTACTTC | CASRLAQGHEQYF
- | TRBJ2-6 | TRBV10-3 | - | TGTGCCATCAGGTTGTGGGACATTTCCTCTGGGGCCAACGTCCTGACTTTC | CAIRLWDISSGANVLTF
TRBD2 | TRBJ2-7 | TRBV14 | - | TGTGCCAGCAGCCAATTAACTAGCGGGGGCCTCTACGAGCAGTACTTC | CASSQLTSGGLYEQYF
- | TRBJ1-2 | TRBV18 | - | TGTGCCAGCTCACCCGCCGACAGCAGGGGCTACACCTTC | CASSPADSRGYTF
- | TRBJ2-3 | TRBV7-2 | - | TGTGCCAGCAGGCCCGAAGCCGACTATAAGACTAGCACAGATACGCAGTATTTT | CASRPEADYKTSTDTQYF
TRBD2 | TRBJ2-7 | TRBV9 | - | TGTGCCAGCAGCGGATCGGGGGGTGCCCACCCCTACGAGCAGTACTTC | CASSGSGGAHPYEQYF
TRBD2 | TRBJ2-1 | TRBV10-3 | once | TGTGCCATCAGAGACCTGACTAGCTCCAATGAGCAGTTCTTC | CAIRDLTSSNEQFF
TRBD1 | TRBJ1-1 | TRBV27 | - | TGTGCCAGCAGTCTACAGGGGACGACTGAAGCTTTCTTT | CASSLQGTTEAFF
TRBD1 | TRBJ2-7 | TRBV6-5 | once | TGTGCCAGCAGTTTCACAGGGGCCAGCTCCTACGAGCAGTACTTC | CASSFTGASSYEQYF
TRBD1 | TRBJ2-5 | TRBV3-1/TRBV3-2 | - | TGTGCCAGCAGCCAAGAGGGGACAGGGAATACGGGAGAGACCCAGTACTTC | CASSQEGTGNTGETQYF
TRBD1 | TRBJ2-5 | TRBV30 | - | TGTGCCTGGACTAGACAGGGATTCCAAGAGACCCAGTACTTC | CAWTRQGFQETQYF